One sample yielded the 25 T cell receptor beta chains listed below, sequenced in a study of T cells in Graves' hyperthyroidism and ophthalmopathy (dated by TCRdb to between 2018 and 2021). To prepare the library, multiplex PCR was applied. These reads were obtained on an Illumina HiSeq 2000. TCR beta CDR3 regions were amplified from RNA transcripts. The first round of RT-PCR for the TCR CDR3 was performed with the HTBI primer set and the Qiagen OneStep RT-PCR kit. Clones were called with MiXCR by TCRdb after fastp trimmed the public reads at Q25, and only in-frame beta chains were retained. Here each entry gathers all rows of one CDR3 protein and keeps the most common genes and DNA. In all, the sample holds around 610,000 distinct CDR3 sequences, and around 15% of those were seen once. Clones ranked in the top ten supply around 4.1% of the sample. Source material: blood. These receptors all come from a woman in her thirties or forties with Graves' ophthalmopathy.

This clonotype has a count of ten or more. This chain links TRBV6-1 with TRBJ2-7, with TRBD2 matching over 8 bases. Germline CDR1 reads MNHNS; CDR2 reads SASEGT. Trimming at V came to 6 bases and at J to 2 bases, leaving 3 bases not matched to a gene. This CDR3 has 13 amino acids. CDR3 sequence (DNA): TGTGCCAGCAGCGACGGGGGGGCCTACGAGCAGTACTTC. As protein: CASSDGGAYEQYF.

This clonotype was counted many times. J is TRBJ2-2 and V is TRBV7-3, with D perhaps given as TRBD1 or TRBD2 (5 bases each). Trimming removed 4 bases from V and 1 base from J, with 7 bases in between. The germline gives CDR1 SGHTA, CDR2 FQGTGA. The CDR3 has 14 residues. CDR3 bases: TGTGCCAGCAGCTGGGACGGGAACACCGGGGAGCTGTTTTTT. Translating it yields CASSWDGNTGELFF.

This clonotype was detected only a few times. The J gene is TRBJ1-5, the V gene TRBV20-1; D is undetermined. Trimming left V 1 base short and J 3 bases short, with 4 bases between. Germline CDR1 reads DFQATT; CDR2 reads SNEGSKA (reference sequence). The CDR3 contains 12 residues. In DNA form, the CDR3 reads TGCAGTGCTAGAGGTCCCAATCAGCCCCAGCATTTT. It translates to CSARGPNQPQHF.

This clonotype was detected many times. The V and J genes are TRBV7-2 and TRBJ2-4; perhaps TRBD1 as D (5 bases). Trimming took off 2 bases at V and 1 base at J, with 9 bases between the two ends. This CDR3 contains 15 residues. In germline, CDR1 is SGHTA, CDR2 FQGNSA. The CDR3 DNA sequence: TGTGCCAGCAGCTTACAGGGAATGGCCAAAAACATTCAGTACTTC. Residues: CASSLQGMAKNIQYF.

This clonotype was counted many times. This rearrangement joins TRBV12-3 or TRBV12-4 to TRBJ1-1, with D possibly being TRBD1 (6 bases). V was trimmed by 2 bases and J by 7 bases, leaving 11 bases between them. The length of the CDR3 is 13 residues. The CDR3 region has the DNA TGTGCCAGCAGTTTATTGGGACAAAGTGAAGCTTTCTTT. Protein product: CASSLLGQSEAFF.

Many counts were recorded for this clonotype. This chain connects TRBV24-1 to TRBJ2-7; D is possibly TRBD1 (7 bases). This CDR3 contains 16 residues. Trimming shortened V by 8 bases and J by 4 bases, and 23 bases separated the two germline ends. Looked up from germline, CDR1 is KGHDR and CDR2 is SFDVKD. The CDR3: CATIPRRDSSSYEQYF. The CDR3 DNA follows: TGTGCCACCATCCCACGGCGGGACAGTTCTTCTTACGAGCAGTACTTC.

The J gene is TRBJ1-1, the V gene TRBV20-1, with D tentatively TRBD1 (6 bases). V shed 0 bases and J shed 1 base, with 12 bases lying between them. Germline CDR1 is DFQATT and CDR2 is SNEGSKA (reference sequence). This CDR3 has 15 residues. For the CDR3, the DNA is TGCAGTGCTAGAGAGGGAACAGGGCAGAACACTGAAGCTTTCTTT. Protein sequence: CSAREGTGQNTEAFF.

Many counts were recorded for this clonotype. The gene calls are TRBV30 and TRBJ1-1; 10 bases line up with TRBD1. The CDR3 extends over 13 amino acids. Germline CDR1 GTSNPN, CDR2 SVGIG (reference sequence). Trimming took 3 bases from V and 7 from J; bases not matched to a gene: 5. In DNA form, the CDR3 reads TGTGCCTGGAGCGGGGGGACAGGGGATGAAGCTTTCTTT. Amino acid sequence: CAWSGGTGDEAFF.

This clonotype came up many times. V gene TRBV24-1 combines with J gene TRBJ1-5; 7 positions agree with TRBD1. Trimming cost V 4 bases and J 4 bases; bases outside gene matches: 3. The CDR3 loop spans 14 amino acids. The germline CDR1 and CDR2 sequences are KGHDR and SFDVKD. Here the CDR3 DNA reads TGTGCCACCAGTGAGGGGACAGTTAATCAGCCCCAGCATTTT. Protein product: CATSEGTVNQPQHF.

The chain joins TRBV4-3 to TRBJ2-2; TRBD1 might be the D (7 bases). The CDR3 has 17 residues. Looked up from germline, CDR1 is LGHNA and CDR2 is YSLEER. The V and J ends lost 5 bases and 5 bases respectively, with 21 bases between them. CDR3 sequence reads: CASSYRGTGAGTGELFF. The DNA for the CDR3 is TGCGCCAGCAGCTACAGGGGTACGGGAGCAGGAACCGGGGAGCTGTTTTTT.

This clonotype was observed at least ten times. The genes are TRBV6-1 and TRBJ1-1, with TRBD1 identical over 10 bases. Germline assignment: CDR1 MNHNS and CDR2 SASEGT. This CDR3 is built from 17 residues. J was trimmed by 2 bases and V by 1 base; bases with no gene match: 7. Here the CDR3 DNA reads TGTGCCAGCAGTGAAGGTTTTGGGACAGGGGTTAACACTGAAGCTTTCTTT. Encoded protein: CASSEGFGTGVNTEAFF.

The chain has TRBV5-1 and TRBJ1-2, with D tentatively TRBD1 (6 bases). Trimming shortened V by 6 bases and J by 3 bases, and 21 bases separated the two germline ends. The germline V gene has CDR1 SGHRS and CDR2 YFSETQ. The CDR3 loop spans 16 amino acids. The CDR3 sequence: CASNPGQTLRDYGYTF. CDR3 in DNA: TGCGCCAGCAACCCGGGACAAACCCTTCGGGACTATGGCTACACCTTC.

The rearrangement links TRBV28 to TRBJ1-2; TRBD1 might be the D (6 bases). Germline values: CDR1 MDHEN, CDR2 SYDVKM. Trimming left V 3 bases short and J 6 bases short, with 11 bases between. The CDR3 sequence is 13 residues long. The CDR3 sequence: CASSLAGANGYTF. CDR3 sequence (DNA): TGTGCCAGCAGTTTGGCGGGGGCCAATGGCTACACCTTC.

This clonotype was recorded at least ten times. The chain links TRBV5-1 to TRBJ2-7; 8 nucleotides align to TRBD1. V shed 0 bases and J 5 bases; nucleotides not matched to a gene: 4. CDR1 and CDR2 (germline): SGHRS, YFSETQ. The CDR3 sequence is 14 residues long. CDR3 DNA sequence: TGCGCCAGCAGCTTGGCAGGGGGCATGAACGAGCAGTACTTC. It is translated as CASSLAGGMNEQYF.

The V gene is TRBV18, the J gene TRBJ2-5; no clear D gene. Germline V CDR1 and CDR2: KGHSH, LQKENI. The germline V and J ends were trimmed by 3 bases and 1 base, with 18 bases remaining between them. The CDR3 has 17 residues. The CDR3 protein is CASSPTLAHGPQETQYF. The CDR3 DNA follows: TGTGCCAGCTCACCCACCCTCGCCCACGGGCCCCAAGAGACCCAGTACTTC.

At least ten counts were recorded for this clonotype. V usage is TRBV4-2 and J usage is TRBJ2-7; 10 nucleotides agree with TRBD1. This CDR3 is 16 amino acids long. The V segment lost 3 bases and the J segment 0 bases; nucleotides outside the gene matches: 5. The V gene's germline CDR1 is LGHNA and CDR2 YNFKEQ. DNA for the CDR3: TGTGCCAGCAGCCATGACAGGACAGGGGGCTCCTACGAGCAGTACTTC. Translating gives CASSHDRTGGSYEQYF.

In its sample, this clonotype was seen many times. One end of the junction varies from germline; a read error may be responsible. The chain recombines TRBV12-3 or TRBV12-4 with TRBJ1-3; TRBD1 matches at 7 bases. The CDR3 totals 15 residues. The CDR3 loop is CAGSLGHRGGNTIYF. The CDR3 DNA reads as TGTGCCGGCAGTTTAGGTCACAGGGGTGGCAACACCATATATTTT.

This chain uses TRBV12-3 or TRBV12-4 with TRBJ1-5; no clear D. V dropped 8 bases and J dropped 4 bases, with 12 bases sitting between them. CDR3 length: 13 residues. In DNA form, the CDR3 reads TGTGCCAGCCGTCTCGGGCCGAATCAGCCCCAGCATTTT. It encodes CASRLGPNQPQHF.

The V gene is TRBV4-2, the J gene TRBJ2-7; 10 positions match TRBD2. CDR1 and CDR2 from the germline V gene are LGHNA and YNFKEQ. J was trimmed by 6 bases and V by 0 bases; bases with no gene match: 17. The CDR3 is made up of 19 amino acids. CDR3 in amino acids: CASSQDFPPPSGRAAEQYF. CDR3 in DNA: TGTGCCAGCAGCCAAGACTTCCCCCCTCCCAGCGGGAGGGCCGCCGAGCAGTACTTC.

This clonotype was recorded at least ten times. The chain recombines TRBV11-2 with TRBJ2-7, with TRBD1 identical over 7 bases. Looked up from germline, CDR1 is SGHAT and CDR2 is FQNNGV. Unmatched junction bases numbered 7, after V lost 5 bases and J lost 3 bases. The CDR3 contains 14 residues. The CDR3 DNA follows: TGTGCCAGCAGCCCAGGGACAGTCGTCTACGAGCAGTACTTC. As protein: CASSPGTVVYEQYF.

This clonotype has ten or more counts. The chain links TRBV28 to TRBJ2-7, with no clear D. V was pared by 7 bases and J by 0 bases, with 13 bases between. This CDR3 region has 14 residues. In germline, CDR1 is MDHEN, CDR2 SYDVKM. CDR3 protein: CASTLFATSYEQYF. The CDR3 DNA reads TGTGCCAGCACCCTCTTCGCCACCTCCTACGAGCAGTACTTC.

This clonotype was detected ten times or more. V and J are TRBV5-1 and TRBJ2-4; perhaps TRBD2 as D (5 bases). The germline CDR1 and CDR2 sequences are SGHRS and YFSETQ. The V and J ends lost 3 bases and 9 bases respectively, with 10 bases between them. This CDR3 has 12 residues. CDR3 bases: TGCGCCAGCAGCTCAACTAGGAGCATTCAGTACTTC. Amino acids: CASSSTRSIQYF.

This clonotype came up a few times. This chain joins TRBV19 and TRBJ1-5; D unclear. The germline V gene has CDR1 LNHDA and CDR2 SQIVND (reference sequence). The CDR3 runs 15 residues. Trimming pared 1 base from V and 1 base from J, leaving 8 bases between. CDR3 amino acids: CASSIARRSNQPQHF. CDR3 in DNA: TGTGCCAGTAGTATAGCCCGAAGGAGCAATCAGCCCCAGCATTTT.

Many counts were recorded for this clonotype. V usage is TRBV6-2 or TRBV6-3 and J usage is TRBJ1-1, with D unclear. Germline V gives CDR1 MNHEY, CDR2 SVGEGT. CDR3 size: 16 residues. Trimming took 5 bases from V and 2 from J, leaving 18 bases between them. The CDR3 DNA reads as TGTGCCAGCAGTCGAATTCCTGGACCAGATAACACTGAAGCTTTCTTT. It codes for CASSRIPGPDNTEAFF.

This clonotype was detected ten times or more. The J gene is TRBJ1-2, the V gene TRBV7-8; D gene unclear. Germline values: CDR1 SGHVS, CDR2 FQNEAQ. The V and J ends lost 10 bases and 1 base respectively, with 7 bases between them. The CDR3 extends over 11 amino acids. CDR3 bases: TGTGCCACCGTATATAACTATGGCTACACCTTC. Amino acids: CATVYNYGYTF.